This TCR beta chain came from a study of T-cell reconstitution after alpha-beta-depleted transplantation in children. This clonotype came up a few times. No antigen is known for it. Preparation of the TCRbeta library was carried out with unique molecular identifiers. MiXCR, run by TCRdb on the PCR reads, gives a single entry per CDR3 protein. Among about 510,000 distinct CDR3 sequences listed, about 10% were seen once. Study-level findings and limits: As was reported, about two months after transplant, alpha-beta T cells came from several hundred expanded graft clones.

Germline-derived CDR1 and CDR2 are KGHDR and SFDVKD. With 9 bases clipped from V and 3 bases from J, the junction kept 6 bases outside the gene matches. This CDR3 spans 15 amino acids. The gene calls are TRBV24-1 and TRBJ2-3, with 12 bases matching TRBD2. The origin of this receptor is a female patient aged 2 to 10 who had a stem cell transplant for aplastic anemia, so the T cells may come from the graft donor. Here the sequenced sample was PBMCs, mostly from graft donor cells, taken 180 days after TCRalphabeta/CD19-depleted stem cell transplant. The CDR3 protein is CATVRLAGETDTQYF. The CDR3, as DNA: TGTGCCACCGTCCGACTAGCGGGAGAGACAGATACGCAGTATTTT.